These 2 T cell receptor beta chains were sequenced from one sample in a study. Each CDR3 protein gets one entry after TCRdb re-called the RT-PCR reads with MiXCR. The sample holds about 680,000 distinct CDR3 sequences, 14% seen once. The sample consisted of memory CD4+ T cells from blood. The origin of the receptors is a female donor in good health, serving as a healthy control.

This clonotype was recorded many times. This rearrangement joins TRBV7-3 to TRBJ2-3; TRBD1 aligns across 7 bases. CDR1 and CDR2 (germline): SGHTA, FQGTGA. Unmatched junction bases numbered 9, after V lost 0 bases and J lost 0 bases. The CDR3 runs to 18 residues. The CDR3 protein is CASSLTETQGRSTDTQYF. CDR3 in DNA: TGTGCCAGCAGCTTAACGGAGACACAGGGGCGAAGCACAGATACGCAGTATTTT.

At least ten counts were recorded for this clonotype. The chain combines TRBV4-1 with TRBJ2-1; unclear D gene. Germline assignment: CDR1 MGHRA and CDR2 YSYEKL. The CDR3 extends over 16 amino acids. V shed 7 bases and J shed 0 bases, with 16 bases lying between them. CDR3 residues: CASTALPSSSYNEQFF. CDR3 nucleotides: TGCGCCAGCACCGCCCTACCATCGAGCTCCTACAATGAGCAGTTCTTC.